Shown below are 11 T cell receptor beta chains from a single sample sequenced in a study of blood T cell repertoires in COVID-19. Produced via immunoSEQ multiplex PCR; TCRdb's table is partial and in-frame only. The sample lists around 380,000 clones, 81% occurring once. The sequencing sample was made of peripheral blood. The receptors shown here come from a human donor with acute or convalescent COVID-19. The donor label of this sample is uncertain.

The chain carries TRBV7-9 and TRBJ1-2, with D maybe TRBD1 (5 bases). The CDR3 totals 12 residues. V lost 3 bases to trimming and J lost 4 bases, with 6 bases between them. Germline loops: CDR1 SEHNR, CDR2 FQNEAQ (reference sequence). In nucleotides, the CDR3 is TGTGCCAGCAGCTTCGGGGGCTATGGCTACACCTTC. It encodes CASSFGGYGYTF.

This clone has a single count. The V call is TRBV7-8, the J call TRBJ1-3; D not certain. V was trimmed by 3 bases and J by 3 bases, leaving 12 bases between them. The CDR3 has 15 residues. Looked up from germline, CDR1 is SGHVS and CDR2 is FQNEAQ. CDR3 amino acids: CASSFVAGSGNTIYF. The CDR3 nucleotides are TGTGCCAGCAGCTTCGTGGCGGGAAGTGGAAACACCATATATTTT.

The gene calls are TRBV6-5 and TRBJ2-7, with D unresolved. CDR3 length: 12 amino acids. Germline-derived CDR1 and CDR2 are MNHEY and SVGAGI. The V end lost 1 base, the J end lost 6 bases, and 7 bases lay between the germline ends. CDR3 nucleotide sequence: TGTGCCAGCAGTTACTTCTCAGGCGAGCAGTACTTC. Amino acid sequence: CASSYFSGEQYF.

As regards this clone: Distinct nucleotide sequences in the sample also encode this CDR3. The chain employs TRBV27 and TRBJ2-1, with 9 bases matching TRBD2. This CDR3 is 15 amino acids long. The ends lost 3 bases at V and 0 bases at J; junction bases unmatched: 0. From germline, CDR1 is MNHEY and CDR2 SMNVEV (reference sequence). In DNA, the CDR3 is TGTGCCAGCAGTTTTAGCGGGAGCTCCTACAATGAGCAGTTCTTC. It specifies CASSFSGSSYNEQFF.

The chain has TRBV18 and TRBJ1-5, with 7 positions matching TRBD1. The V gene's germline CDR1 is KGHSH and CDR2 LQKENI. The CDR3 totals 14 residues. J gave up 6 bases and V 4 bases, and 6 bases lay outside the gene matches. CDR3 DNA sequence: TGTGCCAGCTCACGACAGGGTTCAGCTCAGCCCCAGCATTTT. Translating it yields CASSRQGSAQPQHF.

The rearrangement links TRBV5-5 to TRBJ1-5, with 7 bases matching TRBD1. V lost 2 bases, J lost 2 bases, and 1 base stayed unmatched. In germline, CDR1 is SGHKS, CDR2 YYEKEE (reference sequence). The CDR3 is made up of 14 amino acids. The CDR3 is CASSFTGGNQPQHF. The CDR3 nucleotides are TGTGCCAGCAGCTTTACAGGGGGCAATCAGCCCCAGCATTTT.

This clone was detected once. This chain connects TRBV27 to TRBJ2-7, with D unclear. The V end was cut by 0 bases, the J end by 3 bases, with 12 bases between. This CDR3 is 15 amino acids long. CDR1 is MNHEY, CDR2 SMNVEV, per germline (reference sequence). CDR3 region: CASSLSLTRFYEQYF. CDR3 sequence (DNA): TGTGCCAGCAGTTTATCGCTTACGCGGTTCTACGAGCAGTACTTC.

CDR3 loop: CASRKQGPSSYNSPLHF. The CDR3 nucleotides read TGTGCCAGTAGGAAACAGGGGCCGAGCTCCTATAATTCACCCCTCCACTTT. The rearrangement uses TRBV19 and TRBJ1-6; 7 nucleotides match TRBD1. V gave up 6 bases and J gave up 0 bases; unmatched junction bases: 8. CDR1 and CDR2 (germline): LNHDA, SQIVND (reference sequence). The CDR3 is 17 residues long.

V is TRBV14 and J is TRBJ2-1; TRBD2 agrees at 15 bases. Per the germline V gene, CDR1 is SGHDN and CDR2 is FVKESK. The CDR3 covers 18 residues. J was trimmed by 10 bases and V by 3 bases; bases with no gene match: 13. CDR3 nucleotide sequence: TGTGCCAGCAGCCATCGGCAGCCGGGACTAGCGGGAGGAGGAGAGCAGTTCTTC. Residues: CASSHRQPGLAGGGEQFF.

This chain joins TRBV20-1 and TRBJ1-1; 7 nucleotides line up with TRBD1. CDR3 length: 11 residues. V lost 6 bases, J lost 4 bases, and 2 bases stayed unmatched. Germline V gene sequence: CDR1 DFQATT, CDR2 SNEGSKA (reference sequence). The CDR3 protein is CSANRGTEAFF. The CDR3 region has the DNA TGCAGTGCAAACAGGGGCACTGAAGCTTTCTTT.

V and J are TRBV7-2 and TRBJ2-7, with D possibly matching TRBD1 (7 bases). V dropped 0 bases and J dropped 6 bases, with 12 bases sitting between them. Germline lookup yields CDR1 SGHTA and CDR2 FQGNSA. The CDR3 runs to 14 residues. The CDR3 spells CASSLAGGTAEQYF. CDR3 DNA: TGTGCCAGCAGCTTAGCAGGCGGGACAGCCGAGCAGTACTTC.